This T cell receptor beta chain appears in the sequencing data of a study of early stage breast cancer tumors. Study summary: ER+/PR+/HER2- status applied to about 80% of the 16 invasive breast tumors. Study-level findings and limits: Commonly generated sequences made up most enriched TCRB sequences shared between patients. Blood repertoires resembled normal breast more than tumor.

Each sample had two DNA replicates, about 0.5 ug blood or 1.5 ug tissue. The method was immunoSEQ multiplex PCR; TCRdb's version includes in-frame clones alone and lacks a portion of them. Seen here are about 72,000 clones, 70% to 85% observed once, and the top ten hold 3.5%. Germline trimming cut 1 base from V and 10 bases from J; bases unmatched to any gene: 6. The CDR3 sequence is 15 residues long. CDR1 is SGHDT and CDR2 is YYEEEE in the germline V gene. Regarding this clone: Its antigen remains unidentified.

The TCR was taken from a person in their 60s with breast cancer. Sequencing was carried out using blood. The chain is built from TRBV5-6 and TRBJ2-2; TRBD2 matches 11 bases. The CDR3 DNA reads as TGTGCCAGCAGCTTGTGGCTAGCGGGGGGCGAGGAGCTGTTTTTT. This translates into CASSLWLAGGEELFF.